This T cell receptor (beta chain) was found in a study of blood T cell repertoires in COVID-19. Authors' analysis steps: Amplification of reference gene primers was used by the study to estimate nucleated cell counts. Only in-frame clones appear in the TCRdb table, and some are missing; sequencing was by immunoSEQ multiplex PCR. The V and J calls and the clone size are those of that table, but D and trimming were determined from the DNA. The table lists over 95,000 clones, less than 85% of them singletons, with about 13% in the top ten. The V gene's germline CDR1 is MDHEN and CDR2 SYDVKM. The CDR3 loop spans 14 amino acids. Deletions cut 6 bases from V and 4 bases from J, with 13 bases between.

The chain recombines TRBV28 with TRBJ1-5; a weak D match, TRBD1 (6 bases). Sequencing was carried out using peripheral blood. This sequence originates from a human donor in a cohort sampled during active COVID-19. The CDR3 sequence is CASSPRRGNQPQHF. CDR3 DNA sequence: TGTGCCAGCAGCCCACGAAGGGGGAATCAGCCCCAGCATTTT.